The entry below gives a single T cell receptor (beta chain) sequence along with its context. Its antigen is undetermined. CDR3 length: 15 amino acids. The V and J ends lost 0 bases and 3 bases respectively, with 12 bases between them. CDR1 and CDR2 (germline): LNHNV, YYDKDF (reference sequence). This sample stems from a study of T-cell reconstitution after alpha-beta-depleted transplantation in children. General study findings and limits: From newly produced T cells came most of the T-cell counts and diversity one year after transplant. High day-60 TCRbeta diversity in some patients came from surviving recipient T cells and thymic progenitors.

Preparation of the TCRbeta library was carried out with unique molecular identifiers. TCRdb called the PCR reads again in MiXCR, with one record for every CDR3 protein. The sample has around 800,000 distinct CDR3 sequences, roughly 15% seen once; the top ten hold about 5%. The receptor was isolated from a male patient under 18 who had a stem cell transplant for acute lymphoblastic leukemia, so the T cells may come from the graft donor. The material was PBMCs, mostly from graft donor cells, obtained 360 days after TCRalphabeta/CD19-depleted stem cell transplant. This chain uses TRBV15 with TRBJ2-7; D may be TRBD1 (5 bases). This CDR3 reads CATSRDKQVIYEQYF. The CDR3 DNA sequence: TGTGCCACCAGCAGAGATAAACAGGTGATCTACGAGCAGTACTTC.